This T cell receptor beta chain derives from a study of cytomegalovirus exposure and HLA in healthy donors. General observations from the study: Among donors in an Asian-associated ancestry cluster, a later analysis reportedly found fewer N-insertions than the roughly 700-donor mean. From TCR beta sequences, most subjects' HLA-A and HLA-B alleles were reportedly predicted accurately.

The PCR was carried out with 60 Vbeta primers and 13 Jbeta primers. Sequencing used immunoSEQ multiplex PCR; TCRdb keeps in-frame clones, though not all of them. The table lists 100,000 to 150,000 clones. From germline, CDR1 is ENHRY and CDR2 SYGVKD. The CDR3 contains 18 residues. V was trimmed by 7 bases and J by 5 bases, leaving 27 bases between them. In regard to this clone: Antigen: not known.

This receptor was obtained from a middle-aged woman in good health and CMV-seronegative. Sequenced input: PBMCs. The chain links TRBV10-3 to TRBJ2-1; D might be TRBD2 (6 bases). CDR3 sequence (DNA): TGTGCCATCATGGGCGATATGTCTACGGAGGGGAACAACAATGAGCAGTTCTTC. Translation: CAIMGDMSTEGNNNEQFF.